These 26 T cell receptor beta chains were all obtained from the same sample, sequenced in a study of blood T cell repertoires in COVID-19. Sequenced by immunoSEQ multiplex PCR; TCRdb stores in-frame clones only, minus some. This table has 250,000 or so clones, about 85% appearing once. Sequenced input: PBMCs or T cells enriched from blood (not recorded which). Every receptor here comes from a man aged 25 to 45 who had recovered from COVID-19.

This clone was counted a single time. This rearrangement joins TRBV18 to TRBJ1-2; the D is unclear. Trimming took 1 base from V and 6 from J, leaving 9 bases between them. Germline assignment: CDR1 KGHSH and CDR2 LQKENI. The length of the CDR3 is 13 residues. CDR3 region: CASSPHREDGYTF. CDR3 nucleotides: TGTGCCAGCTCACCACACCGGGAGGATGGCTACACCTTC.

The chain carries TRBV2 and TRBJ2-1; 8 bases map to TRBD2. Unmatched junction bases numbered 10, after V lost 4 bases and J lost 5 bases. The length of the CDR3 is 16 residues. The germline gives CDR1 SNHLY, CDR2 FYNNEI. CDR3 sequence: CASSVWASGYNNEQFF. DNA for the CDR3: TGTGCCAGCAGTGTCTGGGCTAGCGGGTATAACAATGAGCAGTTCTTC. Full variable domain (rest looked up from reference TRBV2 and TRBJ2-1): EPEVTQTPSHQVTQMGQEVILRCVPISNHLYFYWYRQILGQKVEFLVSFYNNEISEKSEIFDDQFSVERPDGSNFTLKIRSTKLEDSAMYFCASSVWASGYNNEQFFGPGTRLTVL.

The chain's CDR3 is CASSQGQGQVDEQYF. In DNA form, the CDR3 reads TGTGCCAGCAGCCAGGGACAGGGTCAGGTCGACGAGCAGTACTTC. V usage is TRBV3-1 (or the pseudogene TRBV3-2) and J usage is TRBJ2-7; 9 bases are shared with TRBD1. J was trimmed by 5 bases and V by 3 bases; bases with no gene match: 8. Germline V lookup: CDR1 LGHDT, CDR2 YNNKEL (reference sequence). This CDR3 spans 15 amino acids.

V gene TRBV2 combines with J gene TRBJ1-4, with 7 nucleotides matching TRBD1. The trim removed 10 bases at V and 8 bases at J, leaving 13 bases unmatched. This CDR3 is 14 amino acids long. In germline, CDR1 is SNHLY, CDR2 FYNNEI. CDR3 sequence (DNA): TGTGCCACCAACCACCAGGACAGGCGGGAAAAACTGTTTTTT. Protein sequence: CATNHQDRREKLFF.

The genes are TRBV5-4 and TRBJ2-1, with TRBD2 as a possible D gene (7 bases). The V gene lost 0 bases and the J gene lost 10 bases, with 23 bases spanning the gap. CDR1 SGHNT and CDR2 YYREEE come from the germline V gene (reference sequence). CDR3 size: 17 residues. CDR3 protein: CASSLARSGGLGEEQFF. The CDR3 DNA follows: TGTGCCAGCAGCTTGGCCCGATCGGGGGGCCTAGGCGAGGAGCAGTTCTTC.

The rearrangement uses TRBV7-6 and TRBJ1-4; D is possibly TRBD1 (5 bases). Between the trimmed V and J ends, which lost 1 base and 8 bases, there was a span of 17 bases. Germline V lookup: CDR1 SGHVS, CDR2 FNYEAQ. The CDR3 has 16 amino acids. The CDR3 here is CASSLGLGLKGEKLFF. The DNA of the CDR3 is TGTGCCAGCAGCTTAGGTTTGGGGTTAAAGGGGGAAAAACTGTTTTTT.

V usage is TRBV2 and J usage is TRBJ1-2, with TRBD1 identical over 7 bases. The CDR3 totals 15 residues. With 6 bases clipped from V and 12 bases from J, the junction kept 19 bases outside the gene matches. CDR1 is SNHLY, CDR2 FYNNEI, per germline. For the CDR3, the DNA is TGTGCCAGCAGAGGATTACAGGGGAAGGTAGGATTCAACACCTTC. This encodes CASRGLQGKVGFNTF.

The genes are TRBV10-1 and TRBJ2-1; D gene ambiguous. The CDR3 extends over 11 amino acids. Germline V gene lookup returns CDR1 WNHNN and CDR2 SYGVQD (reference sequence). The V end lost 4 bases, the J end lost 7 bases, and 5 bases lay between the germline ends. The CDR3 is CASSGPNEQFF. The DNA of the CDR3 is TGCGCCAGCAGTGGTCCAAATGAGCAGTTCTTC.

This rearrangement joins TRBV28 to TRBJ1-5; TRBD1 aligns across 7 bases. This CDR3 has 17 residues. V lost 3 bases, J lost 4 bases, and 12 bases stayed unmatched. Germline V CDR1 and CDR2: MDHEN, SYDVKM. The CDR3 DNA follows: TGTGCCAGCAGTTTTTTGGGGAGACAGGGTCGGAATCAGCCCCAGCATTTT. Translating gives CASSFLGRQGRNQPQHF.

This chain uses TRBV5-6 with TRBJ2-1; D is ambiguous. Trimming stripped 4 bases from V and 7 bases from J, with 6 bases between. The CDR3 is 11 amino acids. Germline assignment: CDR1 SGHDT and CDR2 YYEEEE. The CDR3 DNA reads as TGTGCCAGCAGCACACGTAATGAGCAGTTCTTC. Its translation: CASSTRNEQFF.

This chain links TRBV6-6 with TRBJ2-1, with 8 bases aligning to TRBD1. Trimming took 5 bases from V and 5 from J; bases not matched to a gene: 14. Germline V gene sequence: CDR1 MNHNY, CDR2 SVGAGI (reference sequence). The CDR3 consists of 17 residues. In DNA form, the CDR3 reads TGTGCCAGCAGTCCCTACCCGACAGGGGTCTACAACAATGAGCAGTTCTTC. Protein: CASSPYPTGVYNNEQFF.

The chain has TRBV6-1 and TRBJ2-2, with TRBD1 matching over 9 bases. CDR3 length: 16 residues. The germline CDR1 and CDR2 sequences are MNHNS and SASEGT. Unmatched junction bases numbered 5, after V lost 2 bases and J lost 4 bases. This chain's CDR3 is CASSEKTGGFTGELFF. CDR3 nucleotides: TGTGCCAGCAGTGAAAAGACAGGGGGTTTCACCGGGGAGCTGTTTTTT.

V is TRBV18 and J is TRBJ2-2; a possible D gene is TRBD1 (6 bases). The germline gives CDR1 KGHSH, CDR2 LQKENI. V was pared by 3 bases and J by 5 bases, with 13 bases between. The CDR3 totals 15 residues. The CDR3 reads CASSPRTETTGELFF. In DNA form, the CDR3 reads TGTGCCAGCTCACCTAGGACAGAAACTACCGGGGAGCTGTTTTTT.

This clone was seen only once. V and J are TRBV6-5 and TRBJ2-7; 8 nucleotides align to TRBD1. In germline, CDR1 is MNHEY, CDR2 SVGAGI. This CDR3 spans 15 amino acids. Losses at the gene ends were 0 bases for V and 7 bases for J; bases not matched to a gene: 8. The CDR3 nucleotides read TGTGCCAGCAGTTACTCGTACAGGGGGGCGGAAGAGCAGTACTTC. Its protein is CASSYSYRGAEEQYF.

The sample holds one count of this clone. Mismatch with germline at one junction end may stem from a read error. This chain connects TRBV12-3 or TRBV12-4 to TRBJ2-5; 7 bases are a match to TRBD2. The CDR3 totals 13 residues. CDR3: CASSLFGEGPIHF. In DNA, the CDR3 is TGTGCCAGCAGTTTATTCGGGGAGGGGCCCATCCACTTC.

CDR3 protein: CASSYNRDSYNEQFF. The DNA for the CDR3 is TGTGCCAGCAGTTATAACAGGGATTCCTACAATGAGCAGTTCTTC. V usage is TRBV6-5 and J usage is TRBJ2-1; perhaps TRBD1 as D (6 bases). The V end lost 3 bases, the J end lost 1 base, and 10 bases lay between the germline ends. Germline V gives CDR1 MNHEY, CDR2 SVGAGI. The CDR3 length is 15 residues.

The chain recombines TRBV4-1 with TRBJ2-1; possible D gene TRBD2, 6 bases. Germline CDR1 is MGHRA and CDR2 is YSYEKL. Between the trimmed V and J ends, which lost 0 bases and 9 bases, there was a span of 15 bases. The CDR3 has 15 amino acids. Here the CDR3 reads CASSQDQWGVGEQFF. The CDR3 bases are TGCGCCAGCAGCCAAGATCAGTGGGGGGTGGGTGAGCAGTTCTTC.

V gene TRBV29-1 combines with J gene TRBJ2-3; 11 bases align to TRBD2. The CDR3 covers 22 residues. Germline lookup yields CDR1 SQVTM and CDR2 ANQGSEA. With 0 bases clipped from V and 1 base from J, the junction kept 21 bases outside the gene matches. DNA for the CDR3: TGCAGCGTTGAAGATCTTGGGGTAATGGTAGCGGGAGGGTTCGGAGGCACAGATACGCAGTATTTT. The encoded protein is CSVEDLGVMVAGGFGGTDTQYF.

The J gene is TRBJ1-2, the V gene TRBV3-1 (or the pseudogene TRBV3-2); perhaps TRBD1 as D (6 bases). The CDR3 spans 14 residues. V lost 1 base and J lost 5, with 11 bases in between. Per germline, CDR1 LGHDT and CDR2 YNNKEL (reference sequence). For the CDR3, the DNA is TGTGCCAGCAGCCAAGCGCAGGGGATATATGGCTACACCTTC. This gives the protein CASSQAQGIYGYTF.

The chain combines TRBV7-2 with TRBJ2-4, with D tentatively TRBD2 (5 bases). The germline CDR1 and CDR2 sequences are SGHTA and FQGNSA. The CDR3 has 13 residues. The germline V and J ends were trimmed by 5 bases and 6 bases, with 11 bases remaining between them. The CDR3 DNA follows: TGTGCCAGCAGCAGCGGACGGTCAAACATTCAGTACTTC. Translating it yields CASSSGRSNIQYF.

This chain links TRBV18 with TRBJ1-1, with TRBD1 matching over 8 bases. Per the germline V gene, CDR1 is KGHSH and CDR2 is LQKENI. CDR3 length equals 14 residues. Losses at the gene ends were 6 bases for V and 4 bases for J; bases not matched to a gene: 7. The CDR3 sequence: CASSPDRAGTEAFF. CDR3 sequence (DNA): TGTGCCAGCTCGCCGGACAGGGCGGGCACTGAAGCTTTCTTT.

This sequence joins TRBV5-1 and TRBJ2-1, with D tentatively TRBD1 (8 bases). The CDR3 spans 14 residues. The V gene's germline CDR1 is SGHRS and CDR2 YFSETQ. V lost 7 bases and J 8 bases, leaving 19 bases between the germline ends. The CDR3 reads CASSGQGGEYEQFF. DNA for the CDR3: TGCGCCAGCTCCGGACAGGGAGGGGAATATGAGCAGTTCTTC.

As DNA, the CDR3 is TGTGCCTGGACTCAATCTCGGACTAGCGGGAGGTCCTACAATGAGCAGTTCTTC. Protein product: CAWTQSRTSGRSYNEQFF. The rearrangement uses TRBV30 and TRBJ2-1; 14 nucleotides align to TRBD2. This CDR3 region has 18 residues. The J segment lost 1 base and the V segment lost 4 bases, leaving 9 bases of the junction unmatched. CDR1 is GTSNPN and CDR2 is SVGIG in the germline V gene (reference sequence).

This clone was counted a few times. The chain uses TRBV6-5 and TRBJ2-7; possible D gene TRBD1, 5 bases. Germline V CDR1 and CDR2: MNHEY, SVGAGI. CDR3 length: 15 amino acids. Trimming cost V 2 bases and J 1 base, with 12 bases left between them. The CDR3 is CASSYNWGSSYEQYF. Here the CDR3 DNA reads TGTGCCAGCAGTTACAATTGGGGCAGTTCCTACGAGCAGTACTTC.

The chain has TRBV7-8 and TRBJ1-2; D possibly corresponds to TRBD1 (6 bases). CDR3 length: 14 residues. V gave up 1 base and J gave up 2 bases, with 8 bases separating them. Looked up from germline, CDR1 is SGHVS and CDR2 is FQNEAQ. The CDR3 loop is CASSLGGPNYGYTF. CDR3 in DNA: TGTGCCAGCAGCTTAGGGGGGCCAAACTATGGCTACACCTTC.

The chain links TRBV28 to TRBJ1-5; a possible D gene is TRBD1 (5 bases). V lost 6 bases, J lost 5 bases, and 14 bases lay in between. Looked up from germline, CDR1 is MDHEN and CDR2 is SYDVKM. This CDR3 has 14 amino acids. For the CDR3, the DNA is TGTGCCAGCAGCTCTACTCAGGGCCATCAGCCCCAGCATTTT. As protein: CASSSTQGHQPQHF.